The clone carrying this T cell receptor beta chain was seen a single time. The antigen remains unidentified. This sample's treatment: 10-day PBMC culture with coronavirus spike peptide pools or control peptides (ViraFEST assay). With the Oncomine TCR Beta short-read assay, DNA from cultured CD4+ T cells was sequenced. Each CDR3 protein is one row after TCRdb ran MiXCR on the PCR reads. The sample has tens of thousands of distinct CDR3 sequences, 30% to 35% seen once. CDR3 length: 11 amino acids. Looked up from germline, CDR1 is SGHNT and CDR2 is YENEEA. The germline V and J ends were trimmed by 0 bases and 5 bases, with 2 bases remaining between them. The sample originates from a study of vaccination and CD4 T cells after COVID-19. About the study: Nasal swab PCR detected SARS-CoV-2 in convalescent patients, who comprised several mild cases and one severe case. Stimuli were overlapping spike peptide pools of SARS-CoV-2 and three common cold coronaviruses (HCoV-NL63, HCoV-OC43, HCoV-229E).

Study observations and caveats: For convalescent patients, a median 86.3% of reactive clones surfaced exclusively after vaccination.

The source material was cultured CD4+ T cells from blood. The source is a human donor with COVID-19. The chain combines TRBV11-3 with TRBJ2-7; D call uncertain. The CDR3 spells CASSLEDEQYF. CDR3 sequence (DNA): TGTGCCAGCAGCTTAGAGGACGAGCAGTACTTC.